These 14 T cell receptor beta chains share one sample of origin, sequenced in a study of blood T cell repertoires in COVID-19. Sequenced by immunoSEQ multiplex PCR; TCRdb stores in-frame clones only, minus some. The table includes roughly 380,000 clones, around 91% detected once. Sequencing input: peripheral blood. Source of these receptors: a woman aged 40 to 50 with COVID-19, enrolled during active disease.

V and J are TRBV28 and TRBJ1-2; D might be TRBD1 (5 bases). Germline CDR1 and CDR2: MDHEN and SYDVKM. This CDR3 region has 16 residues. V lost 1 base and J lost 3, with 15 bases in between. This CDR3 reads CASSLSGLGGYYGYTF. DNA of the CDR3: TGTGCCAGCAGTTTATCGGGCTTGGGGGGATACTATGGCTACACCTTC.

The V gene is TRBV25-1, the J gene TRBJ1-4, with 7 positions matching TRBD1. The CDR3 sequence is 16 residues long. The germline gives CDR1 MGHDK, CDR2 SYGVNS. V was clipped by 2 bases and J by 6 bases; unmatched bases: 9. CDR3 nucleotide sequence: TGTGCCAGCAGTGAAAGAGGAACAGGGGTAGATGAAAAACTGTTTTTT. As protein: CASSERGTGVDEKLFF.

V gene TRBV7-8 combines with J gene TRBJ2-3, with D uncertain. CDR1 and CDR2 from the germline V gene are SGHVS and FQNEAQ. Between the trimmed V and J ends, which lost 4 bases and 2 bases, there was a span of 4 bases. The CDR3 runs 12 residues. The CDR3: CASSSNTDTQYF. The CDR3 nucleotides read TGTGCCAGCAGCTCAAACACAGATACGCAGTATTTT.

This clone was found a few times. The chain joins TRBV28 to TRBJ2-7; perhaps TRBD1 as D (6 bases). Trimming removed 6 bases from V and 3 bases from J, with 18 bases in between. The germline gives CDR1 MDHEN, CDR2 SYDVKM. The CDR3 loop spans 15 amino acids. The CDR3 bases are TGTGCCAGCAGGGACAGATCAGCTGTAAGCTACGAGCAGTACTTC. Protein sequence: CASRDRSAVSYEQYF.

The CDR3 sequence is CASSQDRAGSPYEQYF. The CDR3 nucleotides are TGCGCCAGCAGCCAAGATCGGGCGGGATCGCCCTACGAGCAGTACTTC. The genes are TRBV4-1 and TRBJ2-7; D perhaps matches TRBD2 (6 bases). Germline V CDR1 and CDR2: MGHRA, YSYEKL. V lost 0 bases to trimming and J lost 2 bases, with 14 bases between them. This CDR3 region has 16 residues.

The rearrangement links TRBV19 to TRBJ1-2; D remains ambiguous. The CDR3 contains 15 residues. With 10 bases removed from V and 6 bases from J, the gap between germline ends came to 24 bases. The germline V gene has CDR1 LNHDA and CDR2 SQIVND (reference sequence). The CDR3 nucleotides read TGTGCCACCCAATCCCAGGCGGCGGGAAGAGATGGCTACACCTTC. It encodes CATQSQAAGRDGYTF.

The V call is TRBV6-5, the J call TRBJ1-1; perhaps TRBD1 as D (5 bases). This CDR3 region has 14 residues. Germline V gives CDR1 MNHEY, CDR2 SVGAGI. Trimming left V 2 bases short and J 4 bases short, with 11 bases between. CDR3: CASSYGGGSTEAFF. CDR3 nucleotide sequence: TGTGCCAGCAGTTACGGGGGGGGGAGCACTGAAGCTTTCTTT.

The CDR3 here is CASSYEAEQFF. The CDR3 nucleotides read TGTGCCAGCAGTTACGAGGCCGAGCAGTTCTTC. This chain uses TRBV6-5 with TRBJ2-1, with D uncertain. This CDR3 region has 11 residues. V was cut by 2 bases and J by 10 bases, with 6 bases left in between. Germline V gene sequence: CDR1 MNHEY, CDR2 SVGAGI.

The chain links TRBV5-1 to TRBJ1-3; 8 bases match TRBD1. With V trimmed by 4 bases and J by 3 bases, 0 bases remained unmatched. This CDR3 has 13 residues. Germline loops: CDR1 SGHRS, CDR2 YFSETQ. CDR3: CASSGQGGNTIYF. The DNA of the CDR3 is TGCGCCAGCAGCGGACAGGGTGGAAACACCATATATTTT.

This chain uses TRBV28 with TRBJ1-2, with 7 nucleotides matching TRBD1. Trimming at V came to 2 bases and at J to 3 bases, leaving 3 bases not matched to a gene. The CDR3 has 14 amino acids. Germline lookup yields CDR1 MDHEN and CDR2 SYDVKM. For the CDR3, the DNA is TGTGCCAGCAGTTTAACAGGGGTAGACTATGGCTACACCTTC. Translating it yields CASSLTGVDYGYTF.

The CDR3 DNA is TGCAGCGTTGGTGACACTGAGCAGTTCTTC. Encoded protein: CSVGDTEQFF. The chain is built from TRBV29-1 and TRBJ2-1; D remains unclear. Germline CDR1 and CDR2: SQVTM and ANQGSEA. V lost 4 bases and J 9 bases, leaving 7 bases between the germline ends. The CDR3 is made up of 10 amino acids.

The rearrangement links TRBV19 to TRBJ1-4, with a tentative D call TRBD1 (5 bases). V gave up 5 bases and J gave up 8 bases, with 21 bases separating them. Germline CDR1 and CDR2: LNHDA and SQIVND (reference sequence). The CDR3 runs 16 residues. The CDR3 DNA sequence: TGTGCCAGTAGTCCTCTCCGGCAGGGCGGTAGGGAAAAACTGTTTTTT. Residues: CASSPLRQGGREKLFF.

The genes are TRBV27 and TRBJ1-4; 9 bases are a match to TRBD1. Trimming cost V 8 bases and J 2 bases; bases outside gene matches: 9. The CDR3 has 16 amino acids. Germline assignment: CDR1 MNHEY and CDR2 SMNVEV (reference sequence). CDR3 protein: CASSYRGQATNEKLFF. CDR3 nucleotide sequence: TGTGCCAGCTCATACAGGGGGCAAGCGACTAATGAAAAACTGTTTTTT.

This rearrangement joins TRBV29-1 to TRBJ2-7; perhaps TRBD2 as D (6 bases). Per the germline V gene, CDR1 is SQVTM and CDR2 is ANQGSEA. V shed 6 bases and J shed 6 bases, with 15 bases lying between them. The CDR3 loop spans 12 amino acids. CDR3 DNA: TGCAGCGTCGTTACGGTGGGGGGCGAGCAGTACTTC. Residues: CSVVTVGGEQYF.